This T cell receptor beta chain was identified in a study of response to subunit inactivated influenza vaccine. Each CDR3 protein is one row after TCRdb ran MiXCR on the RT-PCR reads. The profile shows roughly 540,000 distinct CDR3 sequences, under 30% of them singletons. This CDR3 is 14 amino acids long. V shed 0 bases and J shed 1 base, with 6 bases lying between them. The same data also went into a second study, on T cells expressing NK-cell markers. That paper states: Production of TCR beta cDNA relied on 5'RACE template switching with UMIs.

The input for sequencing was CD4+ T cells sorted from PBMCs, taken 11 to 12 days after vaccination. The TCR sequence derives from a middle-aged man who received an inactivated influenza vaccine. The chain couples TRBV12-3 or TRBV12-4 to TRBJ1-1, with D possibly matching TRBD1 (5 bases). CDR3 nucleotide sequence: TGTGCCAGCAGTTTAGCAGGGGAGAACACTGAAGCTTTCTTT. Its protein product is CASSLAGENTEAFF.